This T cell receptor beta chain was obtained from a study of blood T cell repertoires in COVID-19. About the research overall: Samples taken during acute and convalescent COVID-19 were collected in the United States, Italy and Spain. Sample material is recorded as cDNA or gDNA derived from T cells, B-cell-depleted T cells, or PBMCs.

Trimming took 4 bases from V and 4 from J; bases not matched to a gene: 7. Germline lookup yields CDR1 MGHRA and CDR2 YSYEKL. The CDR3 is 15 residues long. Individuals aged roughly 18 to 95 years were recruited from approximately 22 US areas. Original analysis: Scientists estimated how many nucleated cells there were by amplifying reference gene primers. TCRdb's copy holds only in-frame clones and misses some; the assay was immunoSEQ multiplex PCR. The V and J calls and clone size come from that table; D and trimming were worked out from the DNA. The data hold 250,000 to 300,000 clones, with roughly 90% observed a single time.

The TCR sequence derives from a woman in her 40s with acute COVID-19. The sequenced material came from PBMCs or T cells enriched from blood (not recorded which). The rearrangement joins TRBV4-1 to TRBJ1-2; 9 positions match TRBD1. The CDR3 coding sequence is TGCGCCAGCAGCCCCAGGGACAGGGAGCCCTATGGCTACACCTTC. Translation gives CASSPRDREPYGYTF.